This T cell receptor (beta chain) comes out of a study of blood T cell repertoires in COVID-19. This clone was seen only once. Clones were sequenced by immunoSEQ multiplex PCR, and TCRdb holds only the in-frame ones, with some missing. The sample shows under 300,000 clones, 81% of them seen only once. The CDR3 extends over 15 amino acids. The germline V and J ends were trimmed by 2 bases and 1 base, with 11 bases remaining between them. Per germline, CDR1 SGHNT and CDR2 YYREEE (reference sequence). This clonotype was sampled from a woman aged 60-70 years with active or convalescent COVID-19. This rearrangement joins TRBV5-4 to TRBJ2-3, with D possibly TRBD2 on 6 matching bases. What was sequenced was peripheral blood. The CDR3, as DNA: TGTGCCAGCAGCTTCCCGGGGGTGGGCACAGATACGCAGTATTTT. Translation: CASSFPGVGTDTQYF.